These 13 T cell receptor beta chains were sequenced from one sample in a study of blood T cell repertoires in COVID-19 (dated by TCRdb to 2020 to 2022). Library generation was performed with the immunoSEQ multiplex PCR assay. This is the immuneACCESS table as TCRdb keeps it, with only in-frame sequences that have V and J called. A part of the clones is gone; compared with another copy, unresolved V genes explain less than half, and the rest is unexplained. This sample gives about 280,000 clones in total; 75% to 90% of them show up just once. The top ten clonotypes cover over 2% of the sample. Material: peripheral blood. The receptors were sampled from a woman under 40 who had recovered from COVID-19.

The gene calls are TRBV6-5 and TRBJ2-1; the match to TRBD1 covers 8 bases. Germline loops: CDR1 MNHEY, CDR2 SVGAGI. The CDR3 is 16 amino acids. Trimming took 0 bases from V and 5 from J; bases not matched to a gene: 6. CDR3 in DNA: TGTGCCAGCAGTTACTCCGGGACAGGACCCGACAATGAGCAGTTCTTC. As protein: CASSYSGTGPDNEQFF.

The chain joins TRBV7-3 to TRBJ2-3; D gene unclear. The V end was cut by 1 base, the J end by 6 bases, with 11 bases between. Germline values: CDR1 SGHTA, CDR2 FQGTGA. CDR3 length: 14 amino acids. Written as DNA, the CDR3 is TGTGCCAGCAGCTTAAACGCGGTAACGGATACGCAGTATTTT. Its translation: CASSLNAVTDTQYF.

The CDR3 DNA follows: TGTGCCATCTTGACAGGGCCTAACTATGGCTACACCTTC. This encodes CAILTGPNYGYTF. The V and J genes are TRBV10-3 and TRBJ1-2; the match to TRBD1 covers 7 bases. Trimming removed 8 bases from V and 0 bases from J; junction bases left unmatched: 3. The CDR3 covers 13 residues. Germline lookup yields CDR1 ENHRY and CDR2 SYGVKD.

This clone was seen once. The gene calls are TRBV2 and TRBJ1-4, with a weak D call TRBD1 (6 bases). The CDR3 runs 13 residues. The V end was cut by 6 bases, the J end by 6 bases, with 11 bases between. CDR1 is SNHLY and CDR2 is FYNNEI in the germline V gene. The CDR3 region is CASRNRDDEKLFF. The CDR3 DNA is TGTGCCAGCAGAAACAGGGACGATGAAAAACTGTTTTTT.

The V gene is TRBV2, the J gene TRBJ1-5; 8 nucleotides agree with TRBD1. The CDR3 spans 15 residues. Trimming removed 5 bases from V and 0 bases from J; junction bases left unmatched: 3. Per germline, CDR1 SNHLY and CDR2 FYNNEI. The CDR3 protein is CASSPQGASNQPQHF. In DNA, the CDR3 is TGTGCCAGCAGTCCGCAGGGGGCTAGCAATCAGCCCCAGCATTTT.

The chain links TRBV6-5 to TRBJ1-2; TRBD1 matches at 9 bases. CDR1 is MNHEY, CDR2 SVGAGI, per germline. V was clipped by 5 bases and J by 6 bases; unmatched bases: 10. The length of the CDR3 is 15 residues. The CDR3 sequence: CASSNPDRGPHGYTF. CDR3 bases: TGTGCCAGCAGTAACCCGGACAGGGGTCCGCATGGCTACACCTTC.

The chain joins TRBV7-6 to TRBJ2-3, with D perhaps TRBD2 (5 bases). Germline assignment: CDR1 SGHVS and CDR2 FNYEAQ. This CDR3 has 14 amino acids. Trimming took off 5 bases at V and 0 bases at J, with 9 bases between the two ends. The CDR3 loop is CASSPGSSTDTQYF. In DNA form, the CDR3 reads TGTGCCAGCAGCCCGGGGAGTAGCACAGATACGCAGTATTTT.

The gene calls are TRBV7-9 and TRBJ1-2; TRBD1 might be the D (6 bases). The CDR3 contains 15 residues. CDR1 is SEHNR and CDR2 is FQNEAQ in the germline V gene (reference sequence). V lost 5 bases and J 3 bases, leaving 16 bases between the germline ends. This chain's CDR3 is CASSPRGAGDYGYTF. The CDR3 coding sequence is TGTGCCAGCAGCCCACGGGGGGCCGGAGACTATGGCTACACCTTC.

This sequence joins TRBV11-2 and TRBJ2-5; D uncertain. The CDR3 has 14 amino acids. V was shortened by 1 base and J by 3 bases, with 9 bases between the two germline ends. The germline V gene has CDR1 SGHAT and CDR2 FQNNGV. In nucleotides, the CDR3 is TGTGCCAGCAGCTTAGGGGTACAGAAAGAGACCCAGTACTTC. It encodes CASSLGVQKETQYF.

This clone was counted once. V and J are TRBV5-1 and TRBJ2-3, with a possible D match to TRBD1 (6 bases). Looked up from germline, CDR1 is SGHRS and CDR2 is YFSETQ. The CDR3 runs to 15 residues. V was clipped by 5 bases and J by 2 bases, with 15 bases between them. The CDR3 nucleotides read TGCGCCAGCAGTGTGCCGACAGGTTTCACAGATACGCAGTATTTT. This sequence encodes CASSVPTGFTDTQYF. The complete variable domain, with remaining parts taken from reference TRBV5-1 and TRBJ2-3, reads KAGVTQTPRYLIKTRGQQVTLSCSPISGHRSVSWYQQTPGQGLQFLFEYFSETQRNKGNFPGRFSGRQFSNSRSEMNVSTLELGDSALYLCASSVPTGFTDTQYFGPGTRLTVL.

The chain is built from TRBV28 and TRBJ1-1, with 9 bases fitting TRBD1. Germline CDR1 reads MDHEN; CDR2 reads SYDVKM. J gave up 5 bases and V 4 bases, and 5 bases lay outside the gene matches. CDR3 size: 14 residues. DNA for the CDR3: TGTGCCAGCAGTTCCCGGACAGGGGTAACTGAAGCTTTCTTT. Protein sequence: CASSSRTGVTEAFF.

This sequence joins TRBV7-9 and TRBJ2-1; 12 bases fit TRBD1. The CDR3 spans 16 residues. Germline assignment: CDR1 SEHNR and CDR2 FQNEAQ (reference sequence). V trimming: 6 bases; J trimming: 9 bases; junction bases outside the gene matches: 12. The CDR3 bases are TGTGCCAGCAGTCAACCGCCGGGACAGGGGGCGGGTGAGCAGTTCTTC. Translating it yields CASSQPPGQGAGEQFF.

The V gene is TRBV6-2 or TRBV6-3, the J gene TRBJ2-7, with D hard to call. The germline V gene has CDR1 MNHEY and CDR2 SVGEGT. The germline V and J ends were trimmed by 5 bases and 0 bases, with 11 bases remaining between them. The CDR3 has 14 amino acids. The CDR3 spells CASSARANSYEQYF. As DNA, the CDR3 is TGTGCCAGCAGTGCCAGAGCGAACTCCTACGAGCAGTACTTC.